One sample yielded the 17 T cell receptor beta chains listed below, sequenced in a study of CD8 T cells in Susac syndrome. A quantity of about 0.5 to 1 ug RNA underwent reverse transcription using random hexamers. TCRdb recomputed calls from the immunoSEQ multiplex PCR reads with MiXCR, one row per CDR3 protein. The data hold approximately 220,000 distinct CDR3 sequences, with around 90% observed a single time. Specimen: CD8+ T cells from PBMCs. Receptor source: a human donor with multiple sclerosis.

This chain links TRBV5-1 with TRBJ2-7; TRBD1 matches 10 bases. The V gene's germline CDR1 is SGHRS and CDR2 YFSETQ. The CDR3 covers 15 residues. V shed 2 bases and J 11 bases; nucleotides not matched to a gene: 13. The CDR3 region is CASSLTPGTGEAKYF. The CDR3 region has the DNA TGCGCCAGCAGCTTAACCCCCGGGACAGGGGAGGCAAAGTACTTC. The complete variable domain, with remaining parts taken from reference TRBV5-1 and TRBJ2-7, reads KAGVTQTPRYLIKTRGQQVTLSCSPISGHRSVSWYQQTPGQGLQFLFEYFSETQRNKGNFPGRFSGRQFSNSRSEMNVSTLELGDSALYLCASSLTPGTGEAKYFGPGTRLTVT.

V and J are TRBV10-3 and TRBJ2-2; D possibly corresponds to TRBD2 (6 bases). Trimming pared 4 bases from V and 6 bases from J, leaving 15 bases between. The CDR3 runs to 15 residues. Per germline, CDR1 ENHRY and CDR2 SYGVKD. CDR3 region: CAISAGGWVAGELFF. The CDR3 region has the DNA TGTGCCATCAGTGCCGGGGGATGGGTGGCCGGGGAGCTGTTTTTT.

This sequence joins TRBV6-5 and TRBJ2-7; 12 bases are shared with TRBD1. The ends lost 4 bases at V and 6 bases at J; junction bases unmatched: 16. Germline CDR1 and CDR2: MNHEY and SVGAGI. This CDR3 spans 18 amino acids. Here the CDR3 DNA reads TGTGCCAGCAGTTCCCTGATTGGGGACAGGGGGCGAGTGGGCGAGCAGTACTTC. It yields the protein CASSSLIGDRGRVGEQYF.

This clonotype is a singleton in its sample. V and J are TRBV6-5 and TRBJ1-5, with D unclear. CDR3 length equals 13 residues. V lost 5 bases and J lost 6, with 11 bases in between. Germline CDR1 MNHEY, CDR2 SVGAGI. This CDR3 is CASSPGVLQPQHF. As DNA, the CDR3 is TGTGCCAGCAGTCCCGGGGTACTTCAGCCCCAGCATTTT.

This clonotype showed up just a few times. The gene calls are TRBV30 and TRBJ2-7; D is perhaps TRBD1 (5 bases). Germline V gene data show CDR1 as GTSNPN and CDR2 as SVGIG (reference sequence). The CDR3 covers 13 residues. V lost 0 bases, J lost 3 bases, and 9 bases lay in between. For the CDR3, the DNA is TGTGCCTGGAGTGTCAGGGCGAACTACGAGCAGTACTTC. Protein product: CAWSVRANYEQYF.

This clonotype appeared a single time. V usage is TRBV15 and J usage is TRBJ2-1; D perhaps matches TRBD2 (7 bases). This CDR3 is 16 amino acids long. The germline V and J ends were trimmed by 8 bases and 2 bases, with 19 bases remaining between them. Per the germline V gene, CDR1 is LNHNV and CDR2 is YYDKDF (reference sequence). CDR3 loop: CATYDGGASAYNEQFF. CDR3 nucleotide sequence: TGTGCCACCTACGATGGGGGGGCTAGCGCCTACAATGAGCAGTTCTTC.

Only one count was recorded for this clonotype. The chain uses TRBV30 and TRBJ1-1; D is undetermined. Trimming left V 5 bases short and J 7 bases short, with 17 bases between. The germline gives CDR1 GTSNPN, CDR2 SVGIG (reference sequence). The CDR3 has 13 residues. In DNA form, the CDR3 reads TGTGCCTGGGATGAGAACTTCGGAGTTGAAGCTTTCTTT. Its protein product is CAWDENFGVEAFF.

The chain joins TRBV6-1 to TRBJ1-4, with TRBD1 as a possible D gene (5 bases). The CDR3 consists of 17 residues. V gave up 5 bases and J gave up 8 bases, with 24 bases separating them. Germline CDR1 MNHNS, CDR2 SASEGT. The CDR3 DNA reads TGTGCCAGCAGTCTGACATCGACAGACGAGAGGGGAGAAAAACTGTTTTTT. It translates to CASSLTSTDERGEKLFF.

The chain joins TRBV29-1 to TRBJ2-2, with a possible D match to TRBD1 (6 bases). Per the germline V gene, CDR1 is SQVTM and CDR2 is ANQGSEA. V shed 2 bases and J shed 7 bases, with 8 bases lying between them. The CDR3 runs 12 residues. CDR3 protein: CSVEWGRGELFF. The CDR3 bases are TGCAGCGTTGAATGGGGGCGCGGGGAGCTGTTTTTT.

The rearrangement joins TRBV29-1 to TRBJ1-2; D is possibly TRBD1 (5 bases). This CDR3 is 15 amino acids long. The germline CDR1 and CDR2 sequences are SQVTM and ANQGSEA. Trimming stripped 2 bases from V and 3 bases from J, with 16 bases between. CDR3 nucleotide sequence: TGCAGCGTTGAATTAGTTGGGGGAGTTTACTATGGCTACACCTTC. Translation: CSVELVGGVYYGYTF.

This clonotype was detected only once. The chain uses TRBV20-1 and TRBJ2-1, with D possibly TRBD2 on 5 matching bases. Trimming removed 0 bases at V and 1 base at J, with 10 bases between. The CDR3 has 15 residues. Germline values: CDR1 DFQATT, CDR2 SNEGSKA (reference sequence). The CDR3 sequence is CSARDRGPSYNEQFF. As DNA, the CDR3 is TGCAGTGCTAGAGATCGGGGTCCGTCCTACAATGAGCAGTTCTTC.

This chain's CDR3 is CASSMWPRGELFF. CDR3 nucleotide sequence: TGTGCCAGTAGTATGTGGCCGCGAGGGGAGCTGTTTTTT. The chain is built from TRBV19 and TRBJ2-2; D gene unclear. Germline lookup yields CDR1 LNHDA and CDR2 SQIVND (reference sequence). CDR3 size: 13 residues. With 3 bases removed from V and 8 bases from J, the gap between germline ends came to 10 bases.

This clonotype is a singleton in its sample. The chain is built from TRBV24-1 and TRBJ2-1; D might be TRBD2 (5 bases). Trimming cost V 3 bases and J 8 bases, with 13 bases left between them. The CDR3 has 14 residues. Germline values: CDR1 KGHDR, CDR2 SFDVKD. CDR3 bases: TGTGCCACCAGTGATCGGGGTAGCCTGGATGAGCAGTTCTTC. Protein: CATSDRGSLDEQFF.

J is TRBJ2-5 and V is TRBV2; D is unresolved. The CDR3 extends over 13 amino acids. V lost 5 bases, J lost 5 bases, and 12 bases lay in between. Germline V lookup: CDR1 SNHLY, CDR2 FYNNEI. CDR3 DNA sequence: TGTGCCAGCAGTTACCTCCGTTTGGAGACCCAGTACTTC. Translating gives CASSYLRLETQYF.

This clonotype has just one count. The chain links TRBV11-2 to TRBJ2-7; D is ambiguous. V gave up 4 bases and J gave up 7 bases, with 11 bases separating them. The CDR3 sequence is 12 residues long. In germline, CDR1 is SGHAT, CDR2 FQNNGV. CDR3 sequence: CASSSLPWEQYF. The CDR3 DNA is TGTGCCAGCAGCTCCCTACCATGGGAGCAGTACTTC. The entire variable domain, with the rest obtained from reference TRBV11-2 and TRBJ2-7, is as follows: EAGVAQSPRYKIIEKRQSVAFWCNPISGHATLYWYQQILGQGPKLLIQFQNNGVVDDSQLPKDRFSAERLKGVDSTLKIQPAKLEDSAVYLCASSSLPWEQYFGPGTRLTVT.

The chain joins TRBV14 to TRBJ2-1; D ambiguous. V lost 0 bases and J 9 bases, leaving 9 bases between the germline ends. The CDR3 is 13 residues long. The germline CDR1 and CDR2 sequences are SGHDN and FVKESK. This CDR3 reads CASSQDRWIEQFF. CDR3 sequence (DNA): TGTGCCAGCAGCCAAGATCGGTGGATTGAGCAGTTCTTC.

CDR3 protein: CASSLGQGGNTEAFF. The CDR3 DNA reads TGTGCCAGCAGTTTAGGACAGGGAGGGAACACTGAAGCTTTCTTT. The chain uses TRBV27 and TRBJ1-1; 8 bases line up with TRBD1. Unmatched junction bases numbered 3, after V lost 2 bases and J lost 1 base. Germline V gene sequence: CDR1 MNHEY, CDR2 SMNVEV (reference sequence). This CDR3 is built from 15 residues.